This T cell receptor beta chain was sequenced for a study of shared clonotypes between healthy human individuals. About this clone itself: Its antigen is still unknown.

Deep-level assay runs were performed. The material for each subset, its genomic DNA, was split evenly across several immunoSEQ plates. Some clones are missing from TCRdb's copy, which holds only in-frame ones; the method was immunoSEQ multiplex PCR. The sample holds about 690,000 clones; 90% are singletons and the top ten take about 33%. Study results and limitations: Non-shared clonotypes were found to have lower generation probabilities than the clonotypes that were shared by all four of the sorted-subset donors.

CDR1 and CDR2 (germline): MNHEY, SMNVEV (reference sequence). This CDR3 has 13 residues. With 10 bases removed from V and 2 bases from J, the gap between germline ends came to 12 bases. Those who donated, Caucasian adults without exception, all lived in Nashville, Tennessee. The rearrangement joins TRBV27 to TRBJ2-1, with D perhaps TRBD2 (5 bases). The sequenced sample was memory CD8+ T cells from PBMCs. Subset denoted: CD45RO+ cells pooled with CCR7-negative TemRA cells. The sequence derives from a man younger than 35 in good health. Some clones in this sample may be carry-over from other donors' samples. CDR3 region: CATSLGPYNEQFF. Here the CDR3 DNA reads TGTGCCACCTCACTAGGACCCTACAATGAGCAGTTCTTC.